The next 18 T cell receptor beta chains were all read from a single sample in a study of blood T cell repertoires in COVID-19. Clones were read by immunoSEQ multiplex PCR, and TCRdb kept only the in-frame ones, dropping some. The data hold around 260,000 clones, with roughly 85% observed a single time. Sequencing used peripheral blood. These receptors came from a woman aged 25-40 years with active or convalescent COVID-19.

CDR3 protein: CASSLVQGANTEAFF. CDR3 bases: TGTGCCAGCAGCTTGGTCCAGGGGGCGAACACTGAAGCTTTCTTT. The V and J genes are TRBV5-4 and TRBJ1-1, with 8 bases matching TRBD1. Per germline, CDR1 SGHNT and CDR2 YYREEE (reference sequence). V lost 0 bases to trimming and J lost 1 base; unmatched junction nucleotides: 2. The CDR3 is 15 amino acids.

The chain carries TRBV7-8 and TRBJ1-3; 7 positions agree with TRBD1. CDR3 length: 16 amino acids. V gave up 4 bases and J gave up 1 base; unmatched junction bases: 7. Per the germline V gene, CDR1 is SGHVS and CDR2 is FQNEAQ. For the CDR3, the DNA is TGTGCCAGCAGCTCCCGACAGGGTAATTCTGGAAACACCATATATTTT. Its translation is CASSSRQGNSGNTIYF.

V gene TRBV6-5 combines with J gene TRBJ2-1, with D possibly TRBD2 on 6 matching bases. This CDR3 spans 13 amino acids. V lost 5 bases and J 12 bases, leaving 17 bases between the germline ends. Germline V gives CDR1 MNHEY, CDR2 SVGAGI. In DNA, the CDR3 is TGTGCCAGCAGTCCTCGGGAGCCTGATGGGCAGTTCTTC. Residues: CASSPREPDGQFF.

The chain has TRBV7-8 and TRBJ1-2; TRBD1 aligns across 11 bases. The CDR3 contains 17 residues. Germline V gene sequence: CDR1 SGHVS, CDR2 FQNEAQ. Unmatched junction bases numbered 11, after V lost 2 bases and J lost 6 bases. Here the CDR3 DNA reads TGTGCCAGCAGCTTATCATTGGACAGGGGGCAAGGGGATGGCTACACCTTC. Translating it yields CASSLSLDRGQGDGYTF. Complete variable domain (other parts from reference TRBV7-8 and TRBJ1-2): GAGVSQSPRYKVAKRGQDVALRCDPISGHVSLFWYQQALGQGPEFLTYFQNEAQLDKSGLPSDRFFAERPEGSVSTLKIQRTQQEDSAVYLCASSLSLDRGQGDGYTFGSGTRLTVV.

The chain combines TRBV6-2 or TRBV6-3 with TRBJ1-2; TRBD1 matches 7 bases. Germline loops: CDR1 MNHEY, CDR2 SVGEGT. CDR3 size: 13 residues. The V and J ends lost 6 bases and 8 bases, in that order; junction bases with no gene match: 9. The CDR3 here is CASSPGQPRGYTF. The CDR3 nucleotides are TGTGCCAGCAGCCCGGGACAGCCGAGGGGCTACACCTTC.

V is TRBV7-2 and J is TRBJ2-3, with TRBD1 as a possible D gene (6 bases). The CDR3 totals 15 residues. CDR1 and CDR2 from the germline V gene are SGHTA and FQGNSA. V was pared by 4 bases and J by 6 bases, with 17 bases between. CDR3 DNA sequence: TGTGCCAGCAGCTCCCAAGGGGGAAAGACGGATACGCAGTATTTT. It is translated as CASSSQGGKTDTQYF.

This clone was seen a few times. This sequence joins TRBV15 and TRBJ1-3, with D unresolved. The CDR3 is 13 residues long. CDR1 LNHNV and CDR2 YYDKDF come from the germline V gene (reference sequence). Trimming shortened V by 0 bases and J by 4 bases, and 4 bases separated the two germline ends. In DNA, the CDR3 is TGTGCCACCAGCAGAGATGTAGGAAACACCATATATTTT. This sequence encodes CATSRDVGNTIYF.

The gene calls are TRBV5-1 and TRBJ1-2; 12 bases map to TRBD1. The junction had 6 bases not matched to a gene; V was cut back by 0 bases and J by 9 bases. Germline CDR1 SGHRS, CDR2 YFSETQ. CDR3 length: 15 residues. Written as DNA, the CDR3 is TGCGCCAGCAGCTTGGAAGGGACAGGGGGCCAGAGCTACACCTTC. Protein sequence: CASSLEGTGGQSYTF.

Details on this clone: The same CDR3 is also encoded by other DNA sequences in this sample. The chain recombines TRBV27 with TRBJ2-7; 8 bases match TRBD2. CDR1 is MNHEY, CDR2 SMNVEV, per germline (reference sequence). The CDR3 covers 13 residues. V was pared by 2 bases and J by 4 bases, with 1 base of the junction left unmatched. The CDR3: CASSLGGGYEQYF. CDR3 in DNA: TGTGCCAGCAGTTTAGGCGGGGGGTACGAGCAGTACTTC.

This clone occurred many times. This chain links TRBV6-1 with TRBJ2-2; TRBD2 might be the D (6 bases). The CDR3 extends over 14 amino acids. The V gene lost 1 base and the J gene lost 6 bases, with 9 bases spanning the gap. Germline loops: CDR1 MNHNS, CDR2 SASEGT. The CDR3 loop is CASSEGWGAGELFF. The CDR3 DNA sequence: TGTGCCAGCAGTGAAGGTTGGGGGGCCGGGGAGCTGTTTTTT.

This clone has only one observation. CDR3: CASSIRTGGLTDTQYF. CDR3 nucleotide sequence: TGTGCCAGTAGTATAAGAACAGGGGGCCTTACAGATACGCAGTATTTT. The chain couples TRBV19 to TRBJ2-3; 9 bases align to TRBD1. Germline CDR1 and CDR2: LNHDA and SQIVND (reference sequence). The ends lost 2 bases at V and 3 bases at J; junction bases unmatched: 6. The CDR3 has 16 residues.

The chain combines TRBV7-2 with TRBJ1-2; no clear D gene. Germline CDR1 is SGHTA and CDR2 is FQGNSA. V was shortened by 3 bases and J by 6 bases, with 11 bases between the two germline ends. This CDR3 has 13 amino acids. CDR3 DNA sequence: TGTGCCAGCAGCTTCCGCCAGCGCAATGGCTACACCTTC. Residues: CASSFRQRNGYTF.

The V call is TRBV5-8, the J call TRBJ1-1; D is perhaps TRBD1 (5 bases). Germline loops: CDR1 SGHTS, CDR2 YDEGEE. The germline V and J ends were trimmed by 2 bases and 5 bases, with 13 bases remaining between them. The CDR3 has 14 amino acids. Written as DNA, the CDR3 is TGTGCCAGCAGCTTCGGACGGAGGGGAACTGAAGCTTTCTTT. Amino acid sequence: CASSFGRRGTEAFF.

CDR3 region: CAIRSGGAAETQYF. The CDR3 region has the DNA TGTGCCATCCGGAGCGGGGGGGCCGCTGAGACCCAGTACTTC. V and J are TRBV10-3 and TRBJ2-5; 10 bases match TRBD2. Germline CDR1 reads ENHRY; CDR2 reads SYGVKD. The CDR3 is 14 amino acids. The ends lost 8 bases at V and 5 bases at J; junction bases unmatched: 8.

The CDR3 region is CASGEAADTQYF. Written as DNA, the CDR3 is TGCGCCAGCGGGGAAGCGGCGGATACGCAGTATTTT. The chain combines TRBV5-1 with TRBJ2-3; perhaps TRBD2 as D (5 bases). V was cut by 7 bases and J by 6 bases, with 12 bases left in between. CDR1 is SGHRS and CDR2 is YFSETQ in the germline V gene. The CDR3 contains 12 residues.

This chain connects TRBV28 to TRBJ2-5; D perhaps matches TRBD2 (5 bases). The CDR3 extends over 16 amino acids. Germline V CDR1 and CDR2: MDHEN, SYDVKM. V was cut by 4 bases and J by 5 bases, with 20 bases left in between. The CDR3: CASSSRGGELKETQYF. The CDR3 coding sequence is TGTGCCAGCAGTTCCCGGGGTGGGGAATTGAAGGAGACCCAGTACTTC.

Only one count was recorded for this clone. The same CDR3 arises from other DNA sequences in this sample as well. This sequence joins TRBV28 and TRBJ1-2, with D tentatively TRBD1 (5 bases). This CDR3 spans 12 amino acids. CDR1 and CDR2 (germline): MDHEN, SYDVKM. With 2 bases removed from V and 6 bases from J, the gap between germline ends came to 7 bases. In DNA form, the CDR3 reads TGTGCCAGCAGTTTACAGGGCCATGGCTACACCTTC. This codes for CASSLQGHGYTF.

The rearrangement joins TRBV5-8 to TRBJ2-5, with a tentative D call TRBD2 (6 bases). Trimming took off 4 bases at V and 5 bases at J, with 21 bases between the two ends. CDR1 SGHTS and CDR2 YDEGEE come from the germline V gene. The CDR3 covers 16 residues. CDR3 region: CASSPVGRGGLETQYF. The CDR3 DNA sequence: TGTGCCAGCAGCCCGGTTGGTCGTGGGGGACTGGAGACCCAGTACTTC. The full variable domain, its missing parts supplied by reference TRBV5-8 and TRBJ2-5, is EAGVTQSPTHLIKTRGQQATLRCSPISGHTSVYWYQQALGLGLQFLLWYDEGEERNRGNFPPRFSGRQFPNYSSELNVNALELEDSALYLCASSPVGRGGLETQYFGPGTRLLVL.